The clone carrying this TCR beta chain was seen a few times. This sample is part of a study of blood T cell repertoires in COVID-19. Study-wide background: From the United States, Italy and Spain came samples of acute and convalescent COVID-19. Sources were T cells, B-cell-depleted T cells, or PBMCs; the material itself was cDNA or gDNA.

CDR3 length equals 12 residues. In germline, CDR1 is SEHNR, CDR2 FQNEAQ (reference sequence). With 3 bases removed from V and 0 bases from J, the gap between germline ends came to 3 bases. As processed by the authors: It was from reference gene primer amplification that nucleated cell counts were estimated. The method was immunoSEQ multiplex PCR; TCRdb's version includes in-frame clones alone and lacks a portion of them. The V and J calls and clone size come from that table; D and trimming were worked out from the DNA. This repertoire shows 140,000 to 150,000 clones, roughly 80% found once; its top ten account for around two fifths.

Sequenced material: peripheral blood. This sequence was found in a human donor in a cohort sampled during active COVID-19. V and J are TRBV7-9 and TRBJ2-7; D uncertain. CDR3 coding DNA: TGTGCCAGCAGCTTTAGCTCCTACGAGCAGTACTTC. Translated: CASSFSSYEQYF.